The clone carrying this TCR beta chain has just a few counts. This table comes from immunoSEQ multiplex PCR, and its TCRdb copy is limited to in-frame clones, with some not included. The sample records about 11,000 clones, 40% to 50% being singletons. In germline, CDR1 is SGHDT, CDR2 YYEEEE. The CDR3 length is 13 residues. This sample is drawn from a study of T cell clonotyping in hematopoietic cell transplantation. Blood collection times were about day -28 and days 30, 100, 180 posttransplant. The rearrangement uses TRBV5-6 and TRBJ2-5, with TRBD1 as a possible D gene (6 bases). The end of the DNA aligns better with TRBJ2-7, so the J call may be wrong. The TCR comes from a male patient in his forties or fifties who had an allogeneic stem cell transplant from an unrelated donor, so the T cells may come from the graft donor. Some clones in this sample may be carry-over from other donors' samples. Sequenced here: PBMCs, sampled 30 days after allogeneic stem cell transplant. The CDR3 nucleotides read TGTGCCAGCAGCGTGGACAGTCGCTACGAGCAGTACTTC. Amino acid sequence: CASSVDSRYEQYF.